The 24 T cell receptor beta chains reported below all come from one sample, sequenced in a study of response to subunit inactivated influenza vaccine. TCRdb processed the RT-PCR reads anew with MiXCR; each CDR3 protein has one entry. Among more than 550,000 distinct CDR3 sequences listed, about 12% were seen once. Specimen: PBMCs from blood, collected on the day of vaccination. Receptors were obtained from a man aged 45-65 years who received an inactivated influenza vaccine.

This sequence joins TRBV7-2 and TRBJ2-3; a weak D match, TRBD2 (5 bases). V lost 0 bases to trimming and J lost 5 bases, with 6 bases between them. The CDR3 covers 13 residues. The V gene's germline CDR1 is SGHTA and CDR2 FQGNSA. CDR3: CASSLAEEDTQYF. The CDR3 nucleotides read TGTGCCAGCAGCTTAGCGGAGGAAGATACGCAGTATTTT.

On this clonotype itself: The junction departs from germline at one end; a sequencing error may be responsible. The CDR3 DNA reads TGCGCCAGCAGCTTTGGAGAGCCCACCGGGGAGCTGTCTTTT. As protein: CASSFGEPTGELSF. The rearrangement joins TRBV5-1 to TRBJ2-2; perhaps TRBD2 as D (5 bases). Germline CDR1 reads SGHRS; CDR2 reads YFSETQ. The CDR3 covers 14 residues.

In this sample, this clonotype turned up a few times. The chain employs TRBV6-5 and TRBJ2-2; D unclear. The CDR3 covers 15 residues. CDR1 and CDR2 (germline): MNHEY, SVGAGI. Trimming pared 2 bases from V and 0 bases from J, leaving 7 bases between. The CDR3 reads CASSYEAANTGELFF. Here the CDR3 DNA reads TGTGCCAGCAGTTACGAGGCAGCGAACACCGGGGAGCTGTTTTTT.

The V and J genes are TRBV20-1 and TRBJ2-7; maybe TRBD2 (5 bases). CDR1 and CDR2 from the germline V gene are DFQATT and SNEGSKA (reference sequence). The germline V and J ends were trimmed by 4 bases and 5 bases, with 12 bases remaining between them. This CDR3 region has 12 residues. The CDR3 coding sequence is TGCAGTGCTATCGAACGGCGGGACGAGCAGTACTTC. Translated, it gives CSAIERRDEQYF.

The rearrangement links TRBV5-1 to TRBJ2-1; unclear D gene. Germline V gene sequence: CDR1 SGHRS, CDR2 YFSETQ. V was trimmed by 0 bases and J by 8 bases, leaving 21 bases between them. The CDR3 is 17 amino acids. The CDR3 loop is CASSLGARRAYGDEQFF. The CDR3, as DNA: TGCGCCAGCAGCTTGGGGGCGCGTCGAGCCTACGGCGATGAGCAGTTCTTC.

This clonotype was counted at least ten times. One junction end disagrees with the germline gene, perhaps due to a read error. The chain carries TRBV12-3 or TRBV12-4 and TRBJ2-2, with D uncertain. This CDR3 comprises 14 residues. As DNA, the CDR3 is TGCGCCAGCAGCTTGGGCCGAAACACCGGGGAGCTGTTTTTT. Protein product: CASSLGRNTGELFF.

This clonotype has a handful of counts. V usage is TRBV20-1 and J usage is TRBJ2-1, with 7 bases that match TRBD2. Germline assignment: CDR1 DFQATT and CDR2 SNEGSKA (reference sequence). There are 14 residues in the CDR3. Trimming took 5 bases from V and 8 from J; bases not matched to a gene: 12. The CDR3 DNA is TGCAGTGCTGTTCTAGCGGAAGGCCTCCATGAGCAGTTCTTC. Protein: CSAVLAEGLHEQFF.

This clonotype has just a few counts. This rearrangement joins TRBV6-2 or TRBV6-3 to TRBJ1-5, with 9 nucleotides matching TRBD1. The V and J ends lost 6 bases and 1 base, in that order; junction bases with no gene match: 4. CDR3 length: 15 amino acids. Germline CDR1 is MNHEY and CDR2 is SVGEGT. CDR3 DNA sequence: TGTGCCAGCAGACCGGACAGGGGAAGCAATCAGCCCCAGCATTTT. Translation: CASRPDRGSNQPQHF.

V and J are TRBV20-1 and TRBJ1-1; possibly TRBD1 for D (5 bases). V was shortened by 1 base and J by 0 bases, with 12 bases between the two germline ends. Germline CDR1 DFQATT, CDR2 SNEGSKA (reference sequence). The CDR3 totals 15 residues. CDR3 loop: CSARVVGTMNTEAFF. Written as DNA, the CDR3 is TGCAGTGCTAGAGTTGTGGGGACGATGAACACTGAAGCTTTCTTT.

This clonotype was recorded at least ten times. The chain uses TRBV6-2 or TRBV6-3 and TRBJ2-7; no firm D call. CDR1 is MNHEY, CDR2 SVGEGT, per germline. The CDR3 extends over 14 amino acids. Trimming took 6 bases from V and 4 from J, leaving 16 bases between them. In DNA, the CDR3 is TGTGCCAGCAGACTACGACAAGGGCGGTACGAGCAGTACTTC. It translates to CASRLRQGRYEQYF.

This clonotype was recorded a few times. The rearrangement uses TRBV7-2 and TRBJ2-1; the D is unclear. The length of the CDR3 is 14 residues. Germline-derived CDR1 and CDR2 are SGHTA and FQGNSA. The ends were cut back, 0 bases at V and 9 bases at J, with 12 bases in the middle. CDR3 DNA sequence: TGTGCCAGCAGCTTAGCGCAGATGACGACTGAGCAGTTCTTC. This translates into CASSLAQMTTEQFF.

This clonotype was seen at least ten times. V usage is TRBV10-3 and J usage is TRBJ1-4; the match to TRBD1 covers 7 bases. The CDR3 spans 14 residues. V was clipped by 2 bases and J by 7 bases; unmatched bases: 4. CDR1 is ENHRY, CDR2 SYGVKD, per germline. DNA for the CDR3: TGTGCCATCAGTGAGGACAGGGACCGTGAAAAACTGTTTTTT. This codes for CAISEDRDREKLFF.

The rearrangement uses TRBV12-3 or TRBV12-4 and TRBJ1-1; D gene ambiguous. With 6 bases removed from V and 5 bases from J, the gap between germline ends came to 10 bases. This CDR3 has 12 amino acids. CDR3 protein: CASRRTSTEAFF. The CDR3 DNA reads TGTGCCAGCAGACGAACATCAACTGAAGCTTTCTTT.

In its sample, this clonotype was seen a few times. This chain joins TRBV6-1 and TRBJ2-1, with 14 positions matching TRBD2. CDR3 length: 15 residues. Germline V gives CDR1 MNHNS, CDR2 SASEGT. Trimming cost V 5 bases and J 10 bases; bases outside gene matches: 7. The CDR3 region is CASSTGTSGSIEQFF. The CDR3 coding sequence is TGTGCCAGCAGTACCGGGACTAGCGGGAGCATAGAGCAGTTCTTC.

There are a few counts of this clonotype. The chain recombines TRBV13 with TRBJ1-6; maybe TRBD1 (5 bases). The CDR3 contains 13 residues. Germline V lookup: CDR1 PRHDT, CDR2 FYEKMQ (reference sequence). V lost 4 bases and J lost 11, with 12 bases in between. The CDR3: CASSSGREAPLHF. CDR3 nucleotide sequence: TGTGCCAGCAGCTCGGGACGGGAAGCACCCCTCCACTTT.

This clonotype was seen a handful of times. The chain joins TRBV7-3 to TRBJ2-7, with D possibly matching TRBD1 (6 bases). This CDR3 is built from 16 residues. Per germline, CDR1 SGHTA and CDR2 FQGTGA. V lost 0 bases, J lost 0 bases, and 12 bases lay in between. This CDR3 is CASSLTIGDNSYEQYF. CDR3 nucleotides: TGTGCCAGCAGCTTAACAATCGGGGACAACTCCTACGAGCAGTACTTC.

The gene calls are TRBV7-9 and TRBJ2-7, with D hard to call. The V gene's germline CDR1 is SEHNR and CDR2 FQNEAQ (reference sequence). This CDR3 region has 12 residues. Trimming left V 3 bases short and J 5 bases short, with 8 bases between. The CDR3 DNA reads TGTGCCAGCAGCTTGAGGTCCGACGAGCAGTACTTC. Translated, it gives CASSLRSDEQYF.

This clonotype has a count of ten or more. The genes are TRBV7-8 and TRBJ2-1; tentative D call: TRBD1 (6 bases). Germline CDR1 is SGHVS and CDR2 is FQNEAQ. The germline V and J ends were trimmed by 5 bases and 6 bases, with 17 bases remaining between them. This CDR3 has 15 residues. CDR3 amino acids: CASSPPSRGSNEQFF. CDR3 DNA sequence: TGTGCCAGCAGCCCCCCTTCCAGGGGTTCCAATGAGCAGTTCTTC. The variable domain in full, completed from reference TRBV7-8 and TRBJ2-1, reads GAGVSQSPRYKVAKRGQDVALRCDPISGHVSLFWYQQALGQGPEFLTYFQNEAQLDKSGLPSDRFFAERPEGSVSTLKIQRTQQEDSAVYLCASSPPSRGSNEQFFGPGTRLTVL.

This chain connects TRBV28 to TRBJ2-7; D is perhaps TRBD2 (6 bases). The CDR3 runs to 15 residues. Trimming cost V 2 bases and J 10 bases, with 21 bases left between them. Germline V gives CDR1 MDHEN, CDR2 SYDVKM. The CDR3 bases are TGTGCCAGCAGTTTACTCAGCCTAGCGCCCCCGCATCAGTACTTC. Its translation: CASSLLSLAPPHQYF.

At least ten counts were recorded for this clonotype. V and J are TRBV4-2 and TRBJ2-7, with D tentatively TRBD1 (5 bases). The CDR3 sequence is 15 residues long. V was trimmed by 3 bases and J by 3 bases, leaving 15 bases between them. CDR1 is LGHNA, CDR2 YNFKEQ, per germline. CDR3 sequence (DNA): TGTGCCAGCAGCCACGCCAGGGATTATATCTACGAGCAGTACTTC. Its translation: CASSHARDYIYEQYF.

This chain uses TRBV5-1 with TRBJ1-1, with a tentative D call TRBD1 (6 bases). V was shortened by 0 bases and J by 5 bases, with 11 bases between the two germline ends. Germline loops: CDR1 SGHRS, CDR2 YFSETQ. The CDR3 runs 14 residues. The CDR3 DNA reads TGCGCCAGCAGCTTGGTCCCAGGGGAGACTGAAGCTTTCTTT. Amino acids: CASSLVPGETEAFF.

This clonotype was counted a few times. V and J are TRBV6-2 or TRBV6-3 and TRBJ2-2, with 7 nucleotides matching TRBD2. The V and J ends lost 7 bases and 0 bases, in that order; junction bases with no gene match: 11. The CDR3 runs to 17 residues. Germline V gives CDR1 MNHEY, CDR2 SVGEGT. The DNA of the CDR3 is TGTGCCAGCATCCCGGGAGGAGTGTCCACGAACACCGGGGAGCTGTTTTTT. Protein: CASIPGGVSTNTGELFF.

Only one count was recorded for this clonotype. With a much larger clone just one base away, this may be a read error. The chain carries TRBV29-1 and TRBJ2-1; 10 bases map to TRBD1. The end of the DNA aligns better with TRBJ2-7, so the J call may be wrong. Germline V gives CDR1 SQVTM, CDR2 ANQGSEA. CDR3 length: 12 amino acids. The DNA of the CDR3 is TGCAGCGTCCGACAGGGGGCTAAAGAGCAGTACTTC. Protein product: CSVRQGAKEQYF.

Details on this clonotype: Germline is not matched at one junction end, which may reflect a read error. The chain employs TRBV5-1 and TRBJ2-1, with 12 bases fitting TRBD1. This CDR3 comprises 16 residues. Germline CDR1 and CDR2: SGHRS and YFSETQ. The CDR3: CDSSLAGTGGIGEQFF. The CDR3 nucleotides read TGCGACAGCAGCTTGGCCGGGACAGGGGGCATCGGTGAGCAGTTCTTC.